A single sample gave rise to the 15 T cell receptor beta chains below, sequenced in a study of cytomegalovirus exposure and HLA in healthy donors. Both 60 Vbeta primers and 13 Jbeta primers went into the PCR. TCRdb keeps only in-frame clones here, not all; method: immunoSEQ multiplex PCR. Of about 110,000 clones detected, 71% appear once; the ten largest clones hold roughly 2.8%. The sample consisted of PBMCs. Every receptor here comes from a female donor in good health and CMV-seronegative.

This clone occurred once. The genes are TRBV5-1 and TRBJ2-2, with 9 bases that match TRBD2. The CDR3 runs 14 residues. CDR1 and CDR2 from the germline V gene are SGHRS and YFSETQ. Losses at the gene ends were 0 bases for V and 8 bases for J; bases not matched to a gene: 2. DNA for the CDR3: TGCGCCAGCAGCTTGGGACTAGCGGTTGGGGAGCTGTTTTTT. Amino acid sequence: CASSLGLAVGELFF.

This clone was recorded only once. This chain links TRBV30 with TRBJ1-2, with TRBD1 as a possible D gene (5 bases). From germline, CDR1 is GTSNPN and CDR2 SVGIG (reference sequence). CDR3 length equals 16 residues. V lost 0 bases and J 1 base, leaving 15 bases between the germline ends. CDR3 residues: CAWSVPGGRGNYGYTF. The DNA of the CDR3 is TGTGCCTGGAGTGTACCTGGGGGGAGGGGTAACTATGGCTACACCTTC.

DNA of the CDR3: TGTGCCAGCAGCCTTAGCGGGAGGGCTACCACAGATACGCAGTATTTT. It translates to CASSLSGRATTDTQYF. This sequence joins TRBV5-6 and TRBJ2-3; 11 positions agree with TRBD2. V shed 4 bases, J shed 2 bases, and the junction held 6 bases outside the gene matches. Germline CDR1 reads SGHDT; CDR2 reads YYEEEE. CDR3 length equals 16 residues.

The chain combines TRBV7-6 with TRBJ1-1, with 8 bases aligning to TRBD1. The length of the CDR3 is 15 residues. The germline V gene encodes CDR1 SGHVS and CDR2 FNYEAQ. Trimming at V came to 5 bases and at J to 3 bases, leaving 8 bases not matched to a gene. CDR3 loop: CASSREGQDDTEAFF. The CDR3 DNA sequence: TGTGCCAGCAGCCGAGAGGGACAGGACGACACTGAAGCTTTCTTT.

The gene calls are TRBV5-1 and TRBJ2-1; 12 bases map to TRBD2. The V gene end was trimmed by 0 bases and the J gene end by 7 bases; junction bases not matched to a gene: 2. The CDR3 covers 15 residues. Germline V gene sequence: CDR1 SGHRS, CDR2 YFSETQ. For the CDR3, the DNA is TGCGCCAGCAGCTTGGGACTAGCGGGAGCGAATGAGCAGTTCTTC. Translating it yields CASSLGLAGANEQFF.

This clone was seen a handful of times. The V and J genes are TRBV27 and TRBJ2-2; tentatively, D is TRBD1 (6 bases). The CDR3 loop spans 18 amino acids. The germline gives CDR1 MNHEY, CDR2 SMNVEV (reference sequence). V lost 3 bases, J lost 1 base, and 18 bases lay in between. CDR3 region: CASSFKLRRTVNTGELFF. DNA of the CDR3: TGTGCCAGCAGTTTCAAGTTACGAAGGACAGTGAACACCGGGGAGCTGTTTTTT.

The CDR3 region has the DNA TGCGCCAGCAGCCTCGGGACTAGCGGTTTCCAAGAGACCCAGTACTTC. Encoded protein: CASSLGTSGFQETQYF. The chain links TRBV4-1 to TRBJ2-5; the match to TRBD2 covers 11 bases. The CDR3 extends over 16 amino acids. V shed 4 bases and J 1 base; nucleotides not matched to a gene: 5. Germline CDR1 MGHRA, CDR2 YSYEKL.

V is TRBV25-1 and J is TRBJ1-1; no firm D call. Trimming took off 2 bases at V and 1 base at J, with 5 bases between the two ends. Germline V gene data show CDR1 as MGHDK and CDR2 as SYGVNS. The CDR3 spans 13 residues. The CDR3 bases are TGTGCCAGCAGTGAAGCGGGGAACACTGAAGCTTTCTTT. Translated: CASSEAGNTEAFF. Complete variable domain (other parts from reference TRBV25-1 and TRBJ1-1): EADIYQTPRYLVIGTGKKITLECSQTMGHDKMYWYQQDPGMELHLIHYSYGVNSTEKGDLSSESTVSRIRTEHFPLTLESARPSHTSQYLCASSEAGNTEAFFGQGTRLTVV.

The chain couples TRBV7-9 to TRBJ1-2, with D unresolved. CDR1 is SEHNR, CDR2 FQNEAQ, per germline (reference sequence). V was trimmed by 7 bases and J by 8 bases, leaving 8 bases between them. The CDR3 is made up of 10 amino acids. CDR3: CASKSIGYTF. CDR3 nucleotides: TGTGCCAGCAAGAGCATCGGCTACACCTTC.

In nucleotides, the CDR3 is TGCAGCGTTGCTACAGGCGGCCTCCGCTCTCAAGAGACCCAGTACTTC. Its translation is CSVATGGLRSQETQYF. The chain carries TRBV29-1 and TRBJ2-5; D is possibly TRBD1 (5 bases). V was trimmed by 4 bases and J by 2 bases, leaving 20 bases between them. Germline lookup yields CDR1 SQVTM and CDR2 ANQGSEA. The CDR3 has 16 amino acids.

This clone was recorded a few times. This chain links TRBV19 with TRBJ2-6, with TRBD2 matching over 7 bases. The CDR3 contains 18 residues. Germline V gives CDR1 LNHDA, CDR2 SQIVND (reference sequence). Unmatched junction bases numbered 15, after V lost 7 bases and J lost 3 bases. Here the CDR3 reads CASKIRGGRGFGANVLTF. The CDR3 region has the DNA TGTGCCAGTAAGATCCGAGGCGGGAGAGGGTTTGGGGCCAACGTCCTGACTTTC.

The chain uses TRBV6-6 and TRBJ2-3, with TRBD2 matching 11 bases. Germline V lookup: CDR1 MNHNY, CDR2 SVGAGI (reference sequence). This CDR3 is built from 16 residues. Unmatched junction bases numbered 3, after V lost 2 bases and J lost 2 bases. The CDR3 nucleotides read TGTGCCAGCAGTTACGGGACTAGCGGCCTCACAGATACGCAGTATTTT. Translated, it gives CASSYGTSGLTDTQYF.

This clone was observed a single time. The chain is built from TRBV7-9 and TRBJ2-1; D remains unclear. The CDR3 spans 11 residues. The V and J ends lost 5 bases and 9 bases respectively, with 8 bases between them. The germline V gene has CDR1 SEHNR and CDR2 FQNEAQ (reference sequence). CDR3 sequence (DNA): TGTGCCAGCAGCGTTAGTGTTGAGCAGTTCTTC. Protein: CASSVSVEQFF.

This sequence joins TRBV7-4 and TRBJ2-1, with D perhaps TRBD2 (7 bases). The CDR3 consists of 14 residues. V was pared by 1 base and J by 7 bases, with 11 bases between. Germline V CDR1 and CDR2: SGHVT, SQSDAQ. CDR3 bases: TGTGCCAGCAGCTTAGAGGGGAGGGGGAATGAGCAGTTCTTC. Protein: CASSLEGRGNEQFF. The variable domain in full, completed from reference TRBV7-4 and TRBJ2-1, reads GAGVSQSPRYKVAKRGRDVALRCDSISGHVTLYWYRQTLGQGSEVLTYSQSDAQRDKSGRPSGRFSAERPERSVSTLKIQRTEQGDSAVYLCASSLEGRGNEQFFGPGTRLTVL.

The gene calls are TRBV29-1 and TRBJ2-7; TRBD1 aligns across 7 bases. The trim removed 7 bases at V and 0 bases at J, leaving 15 bases unmatched. CDR3 length equals 16 residues. Germline V lookup: CDR1 SQVTM, CDR2 ANQGSEA. CDR3 nucleotides: TGCAGCGCCAGGGACAGTAACCGTTTATACTCCTACGAGCAGTACTTC. Residues: CSARDSNRLYSYEQYF.